Shown below are 23 T cell receptor beta chains from a single sample sequenced in a study of memory CD4+ T cells and cytomegalovirus serostatus. TCRdb keeps only in-frame clones here, not all; method: immunoSEQ multiplex PCR. Of roughly 45,000 clones listed, under 80% are singletons. Single viable CD3+CD4+CD8-CD45RO+ cells were sorted as the memory CD4+ T cells. Sequenced sample: memory CD4+ T cells from blood. These receptors all come from an adult in good health and CMV-seronegative.

This clone was counted a single time. The V call is TRBV5-4, the J call TRBJ2-5, with D possibly TRBD2 on 5 matching bases. The germline V gene has CDR1 SGHNT and CDR2 YYREEE (reference sequence). Trimming removed 3 bases at V and 3 bases at J, with 15 bases between. The CDR3 is 15 amino acids. In DNA, the CDR3 is TGTGCCAGCAGCTCCGGACTGGCAAGTGAAGAGACCCAGTACTTC. This codes for CASSSGLASEETQYF. The variable domain in full, with the rest retrieved from reference TRBV5-4 and TRBJ2-5, is ETGVTQSPTHLIKTRGQQVTLRCSSQSGHNTVSWYQQALGQGPQFIFQYYREEENGRGNFPPRFSGLQFPNYSSELNVNALELDDSALYLCASSSGLASEETQYFGPGTRLLVL.

This clone was observed a few times. This chain uses TRBV9 with TRBJ2-7; the D gene is possibly TRBD2 (6 bases). The CDR3 covers 13 residues. Per the germline V gene, CDR1 is SGDLS and CDR2 is YYNGEE. Trimming took 4 bases from V and 5 from J, leaving 13 bases between them. The DNA of the CDR3 is TGTGCCAGCAGCTCGAGGGGACTGGACGAGCAGTACTTC. Protein product: CASSSRGLDEQYF.

This sequence joins TRBV18 and TRBJ2-7; D ambiguous. Germline-derived CDR1 and CDR2 are KGHSH and LQKENI. This CDR3 is built from 15 residues. Trimming took off 2 bases at V and 3 bases at J, with 14 bases between the two ends. The CDR3 loop reads CASSPDPGPYYEQYF. CDR3 coding DNA: TGTGCCAGCTCACCAGACCCCGGCCCATACTACGAGCAGTACTTC.

This clone turned up a few times. V gene TRBV11-2 combines with J gene TRBJ1-1, with 7 bases fitting TRBD1. Trimming at V came to 6 bases and at J to 7 bases, leaving 8 bases not matched to a gene. Germline V CDR1 and CDR2: SGHAT, FQNNGV. This CDR3 comprises 13 residues. The chain's CDR3 is CASRFDRDLEAFF. Here the CDR3 DNA reads TGTGCCAGCAGGTTCGACAGGGATCTTGAAGCTTTCTTT.

With respect to this clone: The same CDR3 is also encoded by other DNA sequences in this sample. The chain is built from TRBV28 and TRBJ1-5; 7 bases align to TRBD1. The CDR3 contains 15 residues. Per the germline V gene, CDR1 is MDHEN and CDR2 is SYDVKM. V shed 2 bases and J 3 bases; nucleotides not matched to a gene: 4. The CDR3 region is CASSLKGAFNQPQHF. DNA for the CDR3: TGTGCCAGCAGTTTAAAGGGGGCCTTCAATCAGCCCCAGCATTTT.

The chain links TRBV7-2 to TRBJ1-4, with D unclear. Trimming removed 1 base at V and 6 bases at J, with 9 bases between. CDR1 is SGHTA, CDR2 FQGNSA, per germline. CDR3 length: 14 amino acids. Written as DNA, the CDR3 is TGTGCCAGCAGCTTAGGGGGAAGATATGAAAAACTGTTTTTT. It codes for CASSLGGRYEKLFF.

In the case of this clone: Germline and junction disagree at one end, which may indicate a read error. V and J are TRBV5-6 and TRBJ1-2; no clear D gene. Germline CDR1 and CDR2: SGHDT and YYEEEE. CDR3 length: 12 residues. CDR3 sequence reads: CATSFVGYGYTF. The CDR3 DNA is TGTGCCACCAGCTTCGTCGGCTATGGCTACACCTTC.

This clone was recorded a few times. The chain combines TRBV4-1 with TRBJ1-5; D may be TRBD1 (6 bases). With 2 bases removed from V and 5 bases from J, the gap between germline ends came to 7 bases. The CDR3 runs to 13 residues. Germline CDR1 is MGHRA and CDR2 is YSYEKL. The CDR3 is CASSQQGYQPQHF. CDR3 in DNA: TGCGCCAGCAGCCAACAGGGGTATCAGCCCCAGCATTTT.

This clone was seen a handful of times. This chain uses TRBV18 with TRBJ2-2; D is perhaps TRBD1 or TRBD2 (5 bases each). CDR1 is KGHSH, CDR2 LQKENI, per germline. Trimming stripped 6 bases from V and 2 bases from J, with 13 bases between. The CDR3 is 15 residues long. CDR3 DNA: TGTGCCAGCTCCCTCGGGACGGTAAACACCGGGGAGCTGTTTTTT. Translated, it gives CASSLGTVNTGELFF. The whole variable domain, filled in from reference TRBV18 and TRBJ2-2, reads NAGVMQNPRHLVRRRGQEARLRCSPMKGHSHVYWYRQLPEEGLKFMVYLQKENIIDESGMPKERFSAEFPKEGPSILRIQQVVRGDSAAYFCASSLGTVNTGELFFGEGSRLTVL.

This sequence joins TRBV6-5 and TRBJ1-4; D is possibly TRBD1 (6 bases). V was cut by 5 bases and J by 6 bases, with 10 bases left in between. Germline lookup yields CDR1 MNHEY and CDR2 SVGAGI. The CDR3 is made up of 13 amino acids. CDR3 DNA: TGTGCCAGCAGTCACCCAGGGGATGAAAAACTGTTTTTT. Translated, it gives CASSHPGDEKLFF.

This chain connects TRBV10-3 to TRBJ2-7; 8 bases are a match to TRBD1. CDR3 length equals 14 residues. Per the germline V gene, CDR1 is ENHRY and CDR2 is SYGVKD. Trimming at V came to 4 bases and at J to 2 bases, leaving 4 bases not matched to a gene. The CDR3 nucleotides are TGTGCCATCAGTGCCGACAGGGGTACCTACGAGCAGTACTTC. Translated: CAISADRGTYEQYF.

The count of this clone is one. The chain couples TRBV7-2 to TRBJ2-2; D uncertain. Germline CDR1 reads SGHTA; CDR2 reads FQGNSA. The CDR3 loop spans 13 amino acids. Trimming left V 2 bases short and J 9 bases short, with 10 bases between. The CDR3 coding sequence is TGTGCCAGCAGCTTAACTGGGGTGAGGGAGCTGTTTTTT. It translates to CASSLTGVRELFF. Full variable domain (rest looked up from reference TRBV7-2 and TRBJ2-2): GAGVSQSPSNKVTEKGKDVELRCDPISGHTALYWYRQSLGQGLEFLIYFQGNSAPDKSGLPSDRFSAERTGGSVSTLTIQRTQQEDSAVYLCASSLTGVRELFFGEGSRLTVL.

The chain couples TRBV14 to TRBJ2-4; tentative D call: TRBD2 (6 bases). The V gene's germline CDR1 is SGHDN and CDR2 FVKESK. The CDR3 contains 14 residues. V was trimmed by 0 bases and J by 9 bases, leaving 12 bases between them. CDR3 protein: CASSQDPGVGIQYF. The CDR3, as DNA: TGTGCCAGCAGCCAAGATCCGGGGGTAGGCATTCAGTACTTC.

The chain has TRBV30 and TRBJ1-4; D is undetermined. Trimming left V 4 bases short and J 2 bases short, with 5 bases between. The CDR3 consists of 12 residues. Germline V CDR1 and CDR2: GTSNPN, SVGIG (reference sequence). The CDR3 loop reads CAWKSTNEKLFF. Written as DNA, the CDR3 is TGTGCCTGGAAGTCCACTAATGAAAAACTGTTTTTT.

This chain links TRBV6-1 with TRBJ1-5; TRBD1 is a possible D gene (6 bases). Germline-derived CDR1 and CDR2 are MNHNS and SASEGT. V lost 7 bases to trimming and J lost 5 bases, with 18 bases between them. This CDR3 contains 15 residues. CDR3 DNA: TGTGCCAGCAAATTAGATGCGGGGGCGTATCAGCCCCAGCATTTT. Its protein product is CASKLDAGAYQPQHF.

This chain connects TRBV7-3 to TRBJ2-2; 7 bases map to TRBD1. This CDR3 has 15 amino acids. Per germline, CDR1 SGHTA and CDR2 FQGTGA. V was clipped by 5 bases and J by 1 base; unmatched bases: 4. DNA of the CDR3: TGTGCCAGCAGCATAGGGACAGAGAACACCGGGGAGCTGTTTTTT. Translation gives CASSIGTENTGELFF. Full variable domain (remainder filled in from reference TRBV7-3 and TRBJ2-2): GAGVSQTPSNKVTEKGKYVELRCDPISGHTALYWYRQSLGQGPEFLIYFQGTGAADDSGLPNDRFFAVRPEGSVSTLKIQRTERGDSAVYLCASSIGTENTGELFFGEGSRLTVL.

This clone was recorded only once. CDR3 coding DNA: TGTGCCAGCAGCTCCTTTCACGAGCAGTACTTC. Translation: CASSSFHEQYF. The chain carries TRBV11-2 and TRBJ2-7; D remains ambiguous. Trimming removed 4 bases at V and 5 bases at J, with 6 bases between. Germline CDR1 reads SGHAT; CDR2 reads FQNNGV. There are 11 residues in the CDR3. Full variable domain (remainder filled in from reference TRBV11-2 and TRBJ2-7): EAGVAQSPRYKIIEKRQSVAFWCNPISGHATLYWYQQILGQGPKLLIQFQNNGVVDDSQLPKDRFSAERLKGVDSTLKIQPAKLEDSAVYLCASSSFHEQYFGPGTRLTVT.

The J gene is TRBJ1-2, the V gene TRBV5-8; 7 positions match TRBD1. The germline gives CDR1 SGHTS, CDR2 YDEGEE. This CDR3 is 17 amino acids long. J gave up 7 bases and V 0 bases, and 15 bases lay outside the gene matches. DNA for the CDR3: TGTGCCAGCAGCTTGGAGGGGGGGACAGTGAGACATCTTGGCTACACCTTC. Its translation is CASSLEGGTVRHLGYTF.

The gene calls are TRBV6-6 and TRBJ1-1; 8 nucleotides align to TRBD1. The CDR3 has 13 residues. The J segment lost 4 bases and the V segment lost 6 bases, leaving 4 bases of the junction unmatched. The germline CDR1 and CDR2 sequences are MNHNY and SVGAGI (reference sequence). DNA of the CDR3: TGTGCCAGCAGGGAGACAGGGGCCACTGAAGCTTTCTTT. Translating gives CASRETGATEAFF.

The chain combines TRBV5-4 with TRBJ1-5, with 10 positions matching TRBD1. V trimming: 0 bases; J trimming: 7 bases; junction bases outside the gene matches: 4. This CDR3 contains 15 residues. Per germline, CDR1 SGHNT and CDR2 YYREEE (reference sequence). The CDR3 bases are TGTGCCAGCAGCTTGGGGCCGGGACAGGGGCAGCCCCAGCATTTT. It codes for CASSLGPGQGQPQHF.

This chain connects TRBV14 to TRBJ1-1; perhaps TRBD1 as D (5 bases). The germline V and J ends were trimmed by 8 bases and 3 bases, with 10 bases remaining between them. The germline gives CDR1 SGHDN, CDR2 FVKESK. CDR3 length equals 12 residues. In DNA, the CDR3 is TGTGCCAGCCGCAGGGTTGACACTGAAGCTTTCTTT. The encoded protein is CASRRVDTEAFF. Using reference TRBV14 and TRBJ1-1 for the parts outside the CDR3, the full variable domain is EAGVTQFPSHSVIEKGQTVTLRCDPISGHDNLYWYRRVMGKEIKFLLHFVKESKQDESGMPNNRFLAERTGGTYSTLKVQPAELEDSGVYFCASRRVDTEAFFGQGTRLTVV.

The V call is TRBV28, the J call TRBJ2-2, with TRBD1 as a possible D gene (5 bases). CDR1 MDHEN and CDR2 SYDVKM come from the germline V gene. The germline V and J ends were trimmed by 7 bases and 4 bases, with 10 bases remaining between them. The CDR3 spans 13 residues. CDR3 in DNA: TGTGCCAGCACCGCCCAGGGCACCGGGGAGCTGTTTTTT. Translated: CASTAQGTGELFF.

The J gene is TRBJ1-5, the V gene TRBV19, with D possibly TRBD1 on 5 matching bases. The CDR3 covers 14 residues. Looked up from germline, CDR1 is LNHDA and CDR2 is SQIVND (reference sequence). Trimming took 4 bases from V and 1 from J, leaving 8 bases between them. CDR3 loop: CASSNRDSNQPQHF. The DNA for the CDR3 is TGTGCCAGTAGTAACCGGGACAGCAATCAGCCCCAGCATTTT.